These 2 T cell receptor beta chains share one sample of origin, sequenced in a study of T cells in localized non-small cell lung cancer. The table came from immunoSEQ multiplex PCR; TCRdb's copy has only in-frame clones and leaves some out. The sample lists over 30,000 clones; about nine tenths were seen once. Sequenced material: peripheral blood, taken before any cancer treatment. These receptors were obtained from a male donor at least 60 years old with stage III lung adenocarcinoma.

This clone has only one observation. V is TRBV4-1 and J is TRBJ1-1; 7 bases line up with TRBD1. The CDR3 loop spans 18 amino acids. V shed 4 bases and J 3 bases; nucleotides not matched to a gene: 17. Per germline, CDR1 MGHRA and CDR2 YSYEKL. CDR3 amino acids: CASSPMVGLQGTYTEAFF. In DNA, the CDR3 is TGCGCCAGCAGCCCAATGGTTGGGTTACAGGGGACTTACACTGAAGCTTTCTTT.

The chain links TRBV18 to TRBJ1-5; D gene unclear. This CDR3 comprises 16 residues. V was cut by 3 bases and J by 0 bases, with 12 bases left in between. Germline values: CDR1 KGHSH, CDR2 LQKENI. The CDR3 reads CASSPSSAYSNQPQHF. The CDR3 DNA is TGTGCCAGCTCACCCTCCTCAGCTTATAGCAATCAGCCCCAGCATTTT.